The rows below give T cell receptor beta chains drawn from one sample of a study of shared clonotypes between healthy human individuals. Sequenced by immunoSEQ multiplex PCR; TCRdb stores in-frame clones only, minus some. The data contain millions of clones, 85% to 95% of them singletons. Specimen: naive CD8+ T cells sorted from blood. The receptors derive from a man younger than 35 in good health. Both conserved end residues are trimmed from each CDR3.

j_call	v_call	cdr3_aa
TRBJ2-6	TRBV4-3	ASSQDEAGNVLT
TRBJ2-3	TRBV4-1	ASSGFQGSTDTQY
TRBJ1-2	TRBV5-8	ASSGLWEANYGYT
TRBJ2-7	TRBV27	ASSFNLGPTNGTPSYEQY
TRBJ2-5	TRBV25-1	ASSEFPGMETQY
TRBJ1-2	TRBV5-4	ASSLNPDPPGGYT
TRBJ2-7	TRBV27	ASSLSTGSYEQY
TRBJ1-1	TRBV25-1	ASSPGQGSTEAF
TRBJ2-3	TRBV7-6	ASSQTAGGRTDTQY
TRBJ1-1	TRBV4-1	ASSQDRRPPEAF
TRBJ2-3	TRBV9	ASSVGSSTDTQY
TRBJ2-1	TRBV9	ASSVGPGESYNEQF
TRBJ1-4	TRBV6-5	ASAVQGLGNEKLF
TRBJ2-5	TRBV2	ASSATSLSQETQY
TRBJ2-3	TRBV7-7	ASSFGTNTDTQY
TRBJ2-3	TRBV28	ASSSDSSISTDTQY
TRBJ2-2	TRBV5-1	ASSPSPPGHRTGELF
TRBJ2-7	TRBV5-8	AIAEGEASYEQY
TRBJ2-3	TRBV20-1	SAPLDTQY
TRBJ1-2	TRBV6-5	ASSYSWGQGADGYT
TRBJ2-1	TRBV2	ASSESASYNEQF
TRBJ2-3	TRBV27	ASSFGLAASTDTQY
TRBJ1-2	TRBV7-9	ASSLSDGNRDGYT
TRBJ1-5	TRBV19	ASSIRGPQPQH
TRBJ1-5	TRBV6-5	ASSNDGTGMPQH
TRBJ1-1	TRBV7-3	ASSLSQGAVTEAF
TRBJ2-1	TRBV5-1	ASMAELGLAGKGQF
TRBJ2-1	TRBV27	ASGRQVGYNEQF
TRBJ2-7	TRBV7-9	ASSPYSSYEQY
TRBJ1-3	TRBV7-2	AIAGGVSGNTIY
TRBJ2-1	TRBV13	ASSPGLAGVYNEQF
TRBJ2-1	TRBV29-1	SVEEAGSSYNEQF
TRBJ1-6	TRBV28	ASSSAVGRTANSPLH
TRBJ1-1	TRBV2	ASSDREANTEAF
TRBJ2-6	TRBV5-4	ASSLERTGANVLT
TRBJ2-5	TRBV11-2	ASSLEVTGVGETQY
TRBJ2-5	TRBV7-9	ASSFFGKETQY
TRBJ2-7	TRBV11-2	ASSLSLSSGAYYEQY
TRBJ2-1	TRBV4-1	ASSQDKETGAYNEQF
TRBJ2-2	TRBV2	ASSADRDHTGELF
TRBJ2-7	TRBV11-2	ASSLVLQYEQY
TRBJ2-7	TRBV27	ASSHRGSSYEQY
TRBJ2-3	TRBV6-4	ASSDFGESDTQY
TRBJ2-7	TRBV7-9	ASSLGDSYEQY
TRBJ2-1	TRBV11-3	ASSPGQYYNEQF
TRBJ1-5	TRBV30	AWSDRDRVNQPQH
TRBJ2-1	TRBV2	ASSEIVAGEPGPEQF
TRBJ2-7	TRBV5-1	ASSQDTFSYEQY
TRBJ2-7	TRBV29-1	SAPPVEGANYEQY
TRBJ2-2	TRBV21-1	ASSTRASGRWNTGELF
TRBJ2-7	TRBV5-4	ASSLGLAETYEQY
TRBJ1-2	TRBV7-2	ASSGDFYGYT
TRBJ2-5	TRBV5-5	ASSTGQGAETQY
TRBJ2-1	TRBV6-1	ASSELGGNEQF